These T cell receptor beta chains were read from a single sample in a study of a mutant IDH1 vaccine in newly diagnosed glioma. Generated by immunoSEQ multiplex PCR, the TCRdb table keeps only in-frame clones and is missing some. The sample holds 60,000 or so clones, approximately 79% seen once. Their cognate antigens are unknown. Sequenced material: PBMCs, taken from a glioma patient whose treatment included an IDH1 peptide vaccine. The receptor set was obtained from a woman between 50 and 59 years old with glioma. CDR3s leave out the opening cysteine and the closing phenylalanine or tryptophan. A D gene is named only where the DNA matches it firmly. A row's size may be missing; if present it is once, few, many or a size class.

-	TRBV6-5	TRBJ1-6	TRBD1	ASSYSPQGGSPLH
-	TRBV10-2	TRBJ1-2	-	ASSAGSFAGIRYGYT
-	TRBV5-1	TRBJ1-2	TRBD1	ASSPVEGQGAHGYT
-	TRBV21-1	TRBJ2-3	-	ASSTASGGITDTQY
-	TRBV19	TRBJ1-5	-	ASIAVGNSNQPQH
-	TRBV4-2	TRBJ1-1	TRBD1	ASSQARTGGTEAF
-	TRBV7-3	TRBJ2-5	-	ASSLEREGTQY
few	TRBV5-6	TRBJ1-1	-	ASSGGQNTEAF
-	TRBV4-1	TRBJ1-4	-	ASSQLPGETNEKLF
-	TRBV29-1	TRBJ1-5	-	SANTVGEPQH
-	TRBV11-2	TRBJ1-5	TRBD1	ASSADRTDQPQH
-	TRBV9	TRBJ2-5	-	ASSVDLKGTQY
-	TRBV28	TRBJ1-4	-	ASTVSRDQEKLF
many	TRBV19	TRBJ1-1	-	ASSSTLNTEAF
-	TRBV7-2	TRBJ1-2	-	ASSPEAVRGGYT
once	TRBV2	TRBJ1-4	-	ASSAGSATNEKLF
-	TRBV5-1	TRBJ2-5	-	ASSPGPAGTKETQY
-	TRBV6-1	TRBJ2-5	TRBD2	ASSGRGGKETQY
-	TRBV5-1	TRBJ2-7	-	ASSPRTDHYEQY
-	TRBV4-1	TRBJ2-2	TRBD1	ASSQEGQGNTGELF
-	TRBV4-1	TRBJ2-3	TRBD2	ASSQEVRQGGSTDTQY
-	TRBV7-9	TRBJ1-1	TRBD1	ASSSRTGANTEAF
-	TRBV5-1	TRBJ2-5	-	ASSFRDGGETQY
-	TRBV19	TRBJ1-2	-	ASSMPGGGYGYT
-	TRBV6-5	TRBJ2-7	-	ASSYGEYEQY
-	TRBV5-1	TRBJ2-1	TRBD1	ASSLGTGVRNEQF
-	TRBV6-4	TRBJ2-2	-	ASSDYSGTGELF
once	TRBV5-4	TRBJ2-7	TRBD1	ASSSGQRYEQY
-	TRBV23-1	TRBJ2-6	-	ASSRRGANVLT
-	TRBV9	TRBJ2-5	TRBD2	ASKPIGGRETQY
-	TRBV2	TRBJ1-3	TRBD1	ASRRQGSPGNTIY
-	TRBV4-2	TRBJ1-5	-	ASSQDREGQPQH
-	TRBV9	TRBJ1-1	-	ASSVGSKLNTEAF
-	TRBV7-8	TRBJ1-5	-	ASSERWGAGQPQH
few	TRBV19	TRBJ1-3	TRBD1	ASSAEGDRGRGLPGNTIY
-	TRBV5-6	TRBJ2-7	-	ASSLAPLQGSEQY
-	TRBV4-1	TRBJ2-4	-	ASSQISQGLLAKNIQY
-	TRBV30	TRBJ1-5	-	AWRRSRRSDQPQH
-	TRBV29-1	TRBJ1-2	TRBD1	SVRTGGHSWENYGYT